The next 31 T cell receptor beta chains were all read from a single sample in a study of a mutant IDH1 vaccine in newly diagnosed glioma (dated by TCRdb to the early 2020s). The receptor library was made with the immunoSEQ multiplex PCR assay. TCRdb provides this immuneACCESS table in a form limited to in-frame rearrangements. Some clones are lacking; in checked studies, under half of them reflect an unresolved V gene, and why the rest are absent is not known. For this sample the table gives approximately 36,000 clones, of which approximately 78% were detected only once. The ten top clones hold approximately 9.9% of the sample. Reading the label with the study, this specimen's time point is: baseline, week 1 (first vaccination visit). Explained via the paper, the treatment or condition label denotes: pre-vaccination baseline after standard-of-care therapy. The sample here was PBMCs, taken from a glioma patient treated with radiotherapy, temozolomide or both. These receptors all stem from a middle-aged man with glioma. Some clones in this sample may be carry-over from other donors' samples.

The V call is TRBV19, the J call TRBJ1-5; a weak D match, TRBD1 (5 bases). V shed 3 bases and J shed 6 bases, with 15 bases lying between them. This CDR3 is built from 15 residues. The germline CDR1 and CDR2 sequences are LNHDA and SQIVND (reference sequence). CDR3 residues: CASSMDTGFSQPQHF. CDR3 nucleotides: TGTGCCAGTAGTATGGACACTGGATTTAGTCAGCCCCAGCATTTT.

This clone was observed a handful of times. V is TRBV6-4 and J is TRBJ2-3; TRBD2 matches at 8 bases. V shed 2 bases, J shed 2 bases, and the junction held 3 bases outside the gene matches. CDR3 length: 15 residues. The germline V gene has CDR1 MRHNA and CDR2 SNTAGT. CDR3 DNA sequence: TGTGCCAGCAGTGACAACGGGGGGGCCACAGATACGCAGTATTTT. The encoded protein is CASSDNGGATDTQYF.

J is TRBJ1-5 and V is TRBV5-1; TRBD1 aligns across 7 bases. Germline V CDR1 and CDR2: SGHRS, YFSETQ. J was trimmed by 6 bases and V by 2 bases; bases with no gene match: 2. CDR3 length: 13 residues. In nucleotides, the CDR3 is TGCGCCAGCAGCTTAGCAGGGGGTCAGCCCCAGCATTTT. Protein product: CASSLAGGQPQHF.

The chain uses TRBV19 and TRBJ2-7; no reliable D call. V was pared by 3 bases and J by 6 bases, with 9 bases between. Germline-derived CDR1 and CDR2 are LNHDA and SQIVND (reference sequence). The CDR3 has 12 residues. CDR3 protein: CASSIAKREQYF. The CDR3 DNA is TGTGCCAGTAGTATCGCCAAGCGCGAGCAGTACTTC.

The chain links TRBV5-1 to TRBJ1-5; weak D call: TRBD1 (6 bases). V was clipped by 0 bases and J by 0 bases, with 7 bases between them. The germline CDR1 and CDR2 sequences are SGHRS and YFSETQ. The CDR3 sequence is 15 residues long. CDR3 in amino acids: CASSLGTVSNQPQHF. DNA for the CDR3: TGCGCCAGCAGCTTGGGGACAGTTAGCAATCAGCCCCAGCATTTT.

The rearrangement links TRBV27 to TRBJ2-7; D call uncertain. CDR1 MNHEY and CDR2 SMNVEV come from the germline V gene (reference sequence). The CDR3 covers 13 residues. Between the trimmed V and J ends, which lost 2 bases and 4 bases, there was a span of 9 bases. CDR3 amino acids: CASSLGSGYEQYF. CDR3 bases: TGTGCCAGCAGTTTAGGGTCCGGGTACGAGCAGTACTTC.

V usage is TRBV5-1 and J usage is TRBJ2-5; no reliable D call. Germline values: CDR1 SGHRS, CDR2 YFSETQ. Trimming shortened V by 0 bases and J by 5 bases, and 8 bases separated the two germline ends. The CDR3 is 13 amino acids. The CDR3 DNA sequence: TGCGCCAGCAGCTTGGTAATCTCGGAGACCCAGTACTTC. This gives the protein CASSLVISETQYF. Complete variable domain (other parts from reference TRBV5-1 and TRBJ2-5): KAGVTQTPRYLIKTRGQQVTLSCSPISGHRSVSWYQQTPGQGLQFLFEYFSETQRNKGNFPGRFSGRQFSNSRSEMNVSTLELGDSALYLCASSLVISETQYFGPGTRLLVL.

The chain links TRBV29-1 to TRBJ2-5; 11 bases line up with TRBD1. The junction had 8 bases not matched to a gene; V was cut back by 6 bases and J by 5 bases. This CDR3 spans 14 amino acids. Germline values: CDR1 SQVTM, CDR2 ANQGSEA. This CDR3 is CSVLDRGRVETQYF. The CDR3 DNA reads TGCAGCGTCCTGGACAGGGGGCGAGTGGAGACCCAGTACTTC.

The chain carries TRBV11-2 and TRBJ2-7; no reliable D call. The V gene's germline CDR1 is SGHAT and CDR2 FQNNGV. The CDR3 has 11 residues. The V end was cut by 4 bases, the J end by 3 bases, with 4 bases between. The CDR3 DNA reads TGTGCCAGCAGCTCCGTCTACGAGCAGTACTTC. Its protein product is CASSSVYEQYF. Full variable domain (outside the CDR3, taken from reference TRBV11-2 and TRBJ2-7): EAGVAQSPRYKIIEKRQSVAFWCNPISGHATLYWYQQILGQGPKLLIQFQNNGVVDDSQLPKDRFSAERLKGVDSTLKIQPAKLEDSAVYLCASSSVYEQYFGPGTRLTVT.

Only a few counts were recorded for this clone. The V call is TRBV25-1, the J call TRBJ2-7; 12 bases fit TRBD2. The CDR3 has 16 amino acids. Trimming cost V 0 bases and J 6 bases; bases outside gene matches: 6. The germline CDR1 and CDR2 sequences are MGHDK and SYGVNS. The CDR3 DNA reads TGTGCCAGCAGTGAATATAGCGAGGGACTAGCGGGCGAGCAGTACTTC. Amino acid sequence: CASSEYSEGLAGEQYF.

The rearrangement uses TRBV5-6 and TRBJ2-1; no reliable D call. CDR3 length: 11 residues. The V and J ends lost 2 bases and 8 bases respectively, with 5 bases between them. CDR1 is SGHDT and CDR2 is YYEEEE in the germline V gene. This CDR3 is CASSFLDEQFF. In nucleotides, the CDR3 is TGTGCCAGCAGCTTTTTGGATGAGCAGTTCTTC.

The V call is TRBV7-2, the J call TRBJ1-1, with TRBD1 matching 9 bases. The CDR3 has 13 residues. Trimming at V came to 5 bases and at J to 7 bases, leaving 5 bases not matched to a gene. CDR1 and CDR2 from the germline V gene are SGHTA and FQGNSA. The DNA of the CDR3 is TGTGCCAGCAGCCTGGACAGGGGAGGTGAAGCTTTCTTT. Translating gives CASSLDRGGEAFF.

This chain connects TRBV6-6 to TRBJ2-6; D is unclear. V was shortened by 7 bases and J by 0 bases, with 4 bases between the two germline ends. CDR1 MNHNY and CDR2 SVGAGI come from the germline V gene (reference sequence). The CDR3 contains 13 residues. CDR3 bases: TGTGCCAGCACGCCCTCTGGGGCCAACGTCCTGACTTTC. Its translation is CASTPSGANVLTF.

This chain connects TRBV25-1 to TRBJ2-2; D unresolved. V lost 3 bases and J 6 bases, leaving 14 bases between the germline ends. The germline gives CDR1 MGHDK, CDR2 SYGVNS. CDR3 size: 15 residues. This CDR3 reads CASSDGPRGAGELFF. The DNA of the CDR3 is TGTGCCAGCAGTGATGGACCCCGTGGGGCCGGGGAGCTGTTTTTT.

This clone was observed a handful of times. The chain combines TRBV6-5 with TRBJ1-4; no reliable D call. The V gene lost 6 bases and the J gene lost 8 bases, with 7 bases spanning the gap. Germline-derived CDR1 and CDR2 are MNHEY and SVGAGI. The CDR3 extends over 11 amino acids. The CDR3 is CASRGEEKLFF. CDR3 DNA sequence: TGTGCCAGCAGGGGCGAGGAAAAACTGTTTTTT.

V and J are TRBV2 and TRBJ1-1; D gene unclear. Trimming left V 7 bases short and J 3 bases short, with 12 bases between. The germline CDR1 and CDR2 sequences are SNHLY and FYNNEI. The CDR3 runs to 13 residues. The chain's CDR3 is CASMARGDTEAFF. The CDR3, as DNA: TGTGCCAGCATGGCGCGTGGGGACACTGAAGCTTTCTTT.

This clone was counted a few times. The rearrangement uses TRBV30 and TRBJ1-1; no firm D call. CDR3 length equals 14 residues. V was shortened by 0 bases and J by 2 bases, with 10 bases between the two germline ends. Per the germline V gene, CDR1 is GTSNPN and CDR2 is SVGIG (reference sequence). The CDR3 is CAWSVPPENTEAFF. CDR3 coding DNA: TGTGCCTGGAGTGTTCCTCCGGAAAACACTGAAGCTTTCTTT.

The V gene is TRBV6-5, the J gene TRBJ2-1; D tentatively fits TRBD1 or TRBD2 (5 bases each). Trimming stripped 2 bases from V and 4 bases from J, with 15 bases between. Per the germline V gene, CDR1 is MNHEY and CDR2 is SVGAGI. The CDR3 runs to 16 residues. As DNA, the CDR3 is TGTGCCAGCAGTTACCTTGACGGGGCCTCATACAATGAGCAGTTCTTC. Translating gives CASSYLDGASYNEQFF.

The J gene is TRBJ2-3, the V gene TRBV5-8, with TRBD2 as a possible D gene (5 bases). The V end lost 2 bases, the J end lost 2 bases, and 15 bases lay between the germline ends. The CDR3 covers 16 residues. Germline values: CDR1 SGHTS, CDR2 YDEGEE. CDR3 DNA: TGTGCCAGCAGCTTAGCTCTTGCGCTAGCCACAGATACGCAGTATTTT. Its translation is CASSLALALATDTQYF.

CDR3 sequence (DNA): TGTGCCAGCAGCCAAGTCGAGAACACTGAAGCTTTCTTT. Protein: CASSQVENTEAFF. This sequence joins TRBV14 and TRBJ1-1, with unresolved D. Between the trimmed V and J ends, which lost 1 base and 1 base, there was a span of 4 bases. Germline-derived CDR1 and CDR2 are SGHDN and FVKESK. The CDR3 contains 13 residues.

V gene TRBV2 combines with J gene TRBJ1-1; TRBD1 matches 9 bases. The CDR3 loop spans 12 amino acids. V lost 6 bases to trimming and J lost 12 bases; unmatched junction nucleotides: 8. From germline, CDR1 is SNHLY and CDR2 FYNNEI. The CDR3 loop reads CASSAAGQGSFF. CDR3 coding DNA: TGTGCCAGCAGCGCGGCGGGACAGGGTTCTTTCTTT.

This chain connects TRBV10-3 to TRBJ2-1; unclear D gene. The CDR3 has 12 amino acids. Looked up from germline, CDR1 is ENHRY and CDR2 is SYGVKD. V gave up 10 bases and J gave up 4 bases, with 11 bases separating them. Written as DNA, the CDR3 is TGTGCCACCGGACGGCAATACAATGAGCAGTTCTTC. Translation: CATGRQYNEQFF.

CDR3 in amino acids: CASSRDILTGEGQFF. Here the CDR3 DNA reads TGTGCCAGCAGCCGAGACATCCTTACAGGGGAAGGGCAGTTCTTC. This rearrangement joins TRBV14 to TRBJ2-1; 7 nucleotides align to TRBD1. This CDR3 comprises 15 residues. Germline CDR1 reads SGHDN; CDR2 reads FVKESK. V lost 4 bases to trimming and J lost 12 bases; unmatched junction nucleotides: 15.

This clone showed up just a few times. The chain carries TRBV7-2 and TRBJ1-2; weak D call: TRBD1 (5 bases). Trimming removed 1 base at V and 4 bases at J, with 10 bases between. The V gene's germline CDR1 is SGHTA and CDR2 FQGNSA. The CDR3 runs to 14 residues. The CDR3: CASSLEGQSYGYTF. Written as DNA, the CDR3 is TGTGCCAGCAGCTTAGAGGGGCAGTCCTATGGCTACACCTTC. Complete variable domain (other parts from reference TRBV7-2 and TRBJ1-2): GAGVSQSPSNKVTEKGKDVELRCDPISGHTALYWYRQSLGQGLEFLIYFQGNSAPDKSGLPSDRFSAERTGGSVSTLTIQRTQQEDSAVYLCASSLEGQSYGYTFGSGTRLTVV.

The chain joins TRBV7-6 to TRBJ2-3; TRBD1 agrees at 7 bases. Trimming removed 3 bases from V and 5 bases from J; junction bases left unmatched: 11. This CDR3 has 16 amino acids. Germline values: CDR1 SGHVS, CDR2 FNYEAQ. CDR3 bases: TGTGCCAGCAGCTTCCGGACAGGCGTCGCCGGAGATACGCAGTATTTT. This codes for CASSFRTGVAGDTQYF.

The J gene is TRBJ1-4, the V gene TRBV30; 11 bases align to TRBD1. J was trimmed by 5 bases and V by 5 bases; bases with no gene match: 1. The CDR3 runs to 13 residues. The germline gives CDR1 GTSNPN, CDR2 SVGIG (reference sequence). In DNA, the CDR3 is TGTGCCTGGGGGGACAGGGGGAATGAAAAACTGTTTTTT. It specifies CAWGDRGNEKLFF. Together with reference TRBV30 and TRBJ1-4, the CDR3 gives the full variable domain: SQTIHQWPATLVQPVGSPLSLECTVEGTSNPNLYWYRQAAGRGLQLLFYSVGIGQISSEVPQNLSASRPQDRQFILSSKKLLLSDSGFYLCAWGDRGNEKLFFGSGTQLSVL.

This clone has only a few counts. This chain joins TRBV14 and TRBJ1-4; D is unclear. Trimming took off 3 bases at V and 7 bases at J, with 9 bases between the two ends. The CDR3 spans 13 residues. Germline values: CDR1 SGHDN, CDR2 FVKESK. The CDR3 nucleotides read TGTGCCAGCAGCCAGGGCTTCGGTGAAAAACTGTTTTTT. This sequence encodes CASSQGFGEKLFF.

This chain joins TRBV30 and TRBJ1-2; tentative D call: TRBD1 (5 bases). Looked up from germline, CDR1 is GTSNPN and CDR2 is SVGIG (reference sequence). The CDR3 length is 13 residues. V was cut by 2 bases and J by 8 bases, with 15 bases left in between. This CDR3 is CAWSPRQPAGYTF. The CDR3 DNA sequence: TGTGCCTGGAGTCCTCGACAGCCCGCAGGCTACACCTTC.

The V call is TRBV2, the J call TRBJ1-6; 8 positions match TRBD1. This CDR3 is built from 14 residues. Per the germline V gene, CDR1 is SNHLY and CDR2 is FYNNEI. Unmatched junction bases numbered 9, after V lost 8 bases and J lost 9 bases. CDR3 coding DNA: TGTGCCAGCTCACCCGGGACAGGACTTTCACCCCTCCACTTT. The encoded protein is CASSPGTGLSPLHF.

The chain links TRBV6-1 to TRBJ1-1; weak D call: TRBD1 (6 bases). The CDR3 has 15 residues. In germline, CDR1 is MNHNS, CDR2 SASEGT. The V end was cut by 4 bases, the J end by 7 bases, with 19 bases between. The CDR3 here is CASSGLRQVGDEAFF. In nucleotides, the CDR3 is TGTGCCAGCAGTGGGCTCAGACAGGTCGGGGATGAAGCTTTCTTT.

This sequence joins TRBV5-1 and TRBJ2-5; D is possibly TRBD2 (7 bases). Trimming took off 7 bases at V and 5 bases at J, with 21 bases between the two ends. This CDR3 spans 15 amino acids. Germline assignment: CDR1 SGHRS and CDR2 YFSETQ. The chain's CDR3 is CASVGLGGLGETQYF. The CDR3 DNA reads TGCGCCAGCGTTGGACTAGGGGGACTCGGGGAGACCCAGTACTTC.